This TCR beta chain emerged from a study of Ad26.COV2.S vaccination and SARS-CoV-2 variants. The assay was immunoSEQ multiplex PCR, and TCRdb's table has in-frame clones only and misses some. This sample yields about 680,000 clones, of which roughly 90% are seen a single time; approximately 1.5% belongs to the top ten. The CDR3 loop spans 13 amino acids. Germline V lookup: CDR1 MGHDK, CDR2 SYGVNS. V was cut by 4 bases and J by 6 bases, with 9 bases left in between. Treatment of the sample: over 15 received Ad26.COV2.S at low or high dose, single or two shots; 5 received placebo; per-sample allocation not given. Sampling happened 63 days after the first vaccine or placebo injection. This clone has a handful of counts.

The chain employs TRBV25-1 and TRBJ2-2; D is unclear. This clonotype originated in a person aged 18-60 years who received the Ad26.COV2.S COVID-19 vaccine or a placebo. This sample comprised peripheral blood, obtained in a trial of Ad26.COV2.S vaccine versus placebo. The CDR3 region has the DNA TGTGCCAGCAGTGTCAGATTCGCCGGGGAGCTGTTTTTT. It yields the protein CASSVRFAGELFF.